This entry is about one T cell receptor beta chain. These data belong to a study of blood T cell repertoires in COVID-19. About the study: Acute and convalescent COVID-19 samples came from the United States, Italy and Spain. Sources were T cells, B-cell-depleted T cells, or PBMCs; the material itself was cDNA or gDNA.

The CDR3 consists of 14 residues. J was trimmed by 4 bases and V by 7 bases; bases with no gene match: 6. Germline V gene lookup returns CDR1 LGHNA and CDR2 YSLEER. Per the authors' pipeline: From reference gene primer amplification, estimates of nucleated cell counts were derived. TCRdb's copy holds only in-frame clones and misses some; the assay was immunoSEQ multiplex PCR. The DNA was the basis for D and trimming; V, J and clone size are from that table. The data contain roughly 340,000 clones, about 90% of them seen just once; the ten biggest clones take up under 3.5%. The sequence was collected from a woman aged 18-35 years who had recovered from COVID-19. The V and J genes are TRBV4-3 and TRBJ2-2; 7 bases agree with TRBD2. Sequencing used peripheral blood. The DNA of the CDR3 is TGCGCCAGCACGCGGGAGATCCTCACCGGGGAGCTGTTTTTT. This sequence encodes CASTREILTGELFF.